This T cell receptor (beta chain) was identified in a study of blood T cell repertoires in COVID-19. Here immunoSEQ multiplex PCR was the method, and the copy in TCRdb shows in-frame clones only, minus some. This sample has about 380,000 clones, with more than 75% found just once. From germline, CDR1 is GTSNPN and CDR2 SVGIG (reference sequence). This CDR3 is 13 amino acids long. The V gene lost 0 bases and the J gene lost 11 bases, with 11 bases spanning the gap. The sequenced sample consisted of peripheral blood. The sequence derives from a human donor with acute or convalescent COVID-19. The donor label of this sample is uncertain. This rearrangement joins TRBV30 to TRBJ1-6, with TRBD1 as a possible D gene (5 bases). Written as DNA, the CDR3 is TGTGCCTGGAGTGTAGGGGAGGGGACACCCCTCCACTTT. It encodes CAWSVGEGTPLHF.